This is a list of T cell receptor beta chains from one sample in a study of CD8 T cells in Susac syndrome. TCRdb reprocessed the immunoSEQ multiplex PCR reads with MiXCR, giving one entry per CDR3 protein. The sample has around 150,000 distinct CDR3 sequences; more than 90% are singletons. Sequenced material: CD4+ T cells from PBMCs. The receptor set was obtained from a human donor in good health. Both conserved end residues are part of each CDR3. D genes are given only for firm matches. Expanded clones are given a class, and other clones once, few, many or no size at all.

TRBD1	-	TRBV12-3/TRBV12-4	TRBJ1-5	TGTGCCAGCAGTCCTCTTCTGGGACAGAATAGCAATCAGCCCCAGCATTTT	CASSPLLGQNSNQPQHF
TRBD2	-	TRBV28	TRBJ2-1	TGTGCCAGCAGTTTTCTAGCGGGGGCGCCGAGTGAGCAGTTCTTC	CASSFLAGAPSEQFF
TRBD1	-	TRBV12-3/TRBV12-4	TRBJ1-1	TGTGCCAGCAGTTATGGGTCGACAGGGCGCACTGAAGCTTTCTTT	CASSYGSTGRTEAFF
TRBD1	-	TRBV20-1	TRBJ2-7	TGCAGTGCTAGTCCGGGACAGGGACTTGCTAGCGAGCAGTACTTC	CSASPGQGLASEQYF
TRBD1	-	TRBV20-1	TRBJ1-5	TGCAGTGCCCCACCCCCACAGGGGAAGAGCAATCAGCCCCAGCATTTT	CSAPPPQGKSNQPQHF
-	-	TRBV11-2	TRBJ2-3	TGTGCCAGCAGCTTTGGTGCGGGGCCATACACAGATACGCAGTATTTT	CASSFGAGPYTDTQYF
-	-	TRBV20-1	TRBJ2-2	TGCAGTGCTTCTACGAGGGCGGGCACCGGGGAGCTGTTTTTT	CSASTRAGTGELFF
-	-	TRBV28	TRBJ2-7	TGTGCCAGCAGGCCGCATAATTCCTACGAGCAGTACTTC	CASRPHNSYEQYF
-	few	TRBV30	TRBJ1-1	TGTGCCTGGAGTGTTTCGATGAACACTGAAGCTTTCTTT	CAWSVSMNTEAFF
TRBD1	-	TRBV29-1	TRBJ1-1	TGCAGCGTTGCCGACAGGGGGAACACTGAAGCTTTCTTT	CSVADRGNTEAFF
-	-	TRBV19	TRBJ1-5	TGTGCCAGTAGTATCAAGGTTTTCGGGGGTCAGCCCCAGCATTTT	CASSIKVFGGQPQHF
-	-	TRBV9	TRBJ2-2	TGTGCCAGCAGCGTAGGGCTATCTTCCGGGGAGCTGTTTTTT	CASSVGLSSGELFF
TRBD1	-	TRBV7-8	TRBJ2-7	TGTGCCAGCAGCTCACAGGGGGTCCCGGACTACGAGCAGTACTTC	CASSSQGVPDYEQYF
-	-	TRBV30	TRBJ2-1	TGTGCCTGGAGGGGCTACAATGAGCAGTTCTTC	CAWRGYNEQFF
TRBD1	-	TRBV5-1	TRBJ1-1	TGCGCCAGCAGCTCGCAGGGGGCTGGCACTGAAGCTTTCTTT	CASSSQGAGTEAFF
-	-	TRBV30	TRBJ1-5	TGTGCCTGGAGTGTGGGGGGAGGCAATCAGCCCCAGCATTTT	CAWSVGGGNQPQHF
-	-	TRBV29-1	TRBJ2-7	TGCAGCGTTGAACTGGGAACGGGGGAGCAGTACTTC	CSVELGTGEQYF
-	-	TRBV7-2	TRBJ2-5	TGTGCCAGCAGCCCCTACTTGTTAGAGACCCAGTACTTC	CASSPYLLETQYF
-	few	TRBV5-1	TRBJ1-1	TGCGCCAGCAGCTTGGGGGCGGCGAACACTGAAGCTTTCTTT	CASSLGAANTEAFF
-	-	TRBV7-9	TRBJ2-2	TGTGCCAGCAGCTTAGTAGGTGGCTCCAACACCGGGGAGCTGTTTTTT	CASSLVGGSNTGELFF
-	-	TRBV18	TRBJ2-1	TGTGCCAGCTCTCAGTCTAGCTCCTACAATGAGCAGTTCTTC	CASSQSSSYNEQFF
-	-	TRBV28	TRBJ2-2	TGTGCCACCCATAGGGGAACCGGGGAGCTGTTTTTT	CATHRGTGELFF
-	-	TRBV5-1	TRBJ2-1	TGCGCCAGCAGCCCCGGACTTCCAAACAACTACAATGAGCAGTTCTTC	CASSPGLPNNYNEQFF
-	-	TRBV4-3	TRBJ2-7	TGCGCCAGCAGCCCGTCGTGGACAGCGTCCTACGAGCAGTACTTC	CASSPSWTASYEQYF
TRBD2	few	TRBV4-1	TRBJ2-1	TGCGCCAGCAGCCGGACTAGCGGGGGATACAATGAGCAGTTCTTC	CASSRTSGGYNEQFF
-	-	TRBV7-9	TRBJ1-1	TGTGCCAGCAGTGAGGAGACTGAAGCTTTCTTT	CASSEETEAFF
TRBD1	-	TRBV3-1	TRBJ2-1	TGTGCCAGCAGCCGAAATTCCGGGACAGCGTCCTACAATGAGCAGTTCTTC	CASSRNSGTASYNEQFF
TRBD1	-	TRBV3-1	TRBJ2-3	TGTGCCAGCTCATCGACAGGGTGGGATACGCAGTATTTT	CASSSTGWDTQYF
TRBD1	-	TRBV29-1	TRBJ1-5	TGCAGCGTTGGACAGGGAGAGTTTCAGCCCCAGCATTTT	CSVGQGEFQPQHF
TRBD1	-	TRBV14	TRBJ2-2	TGTGCCAGCAGCCGCCGGGACAGACAAAACACCGGGGAGCTGTTTTTT	CASSRRDRQNTGELFF
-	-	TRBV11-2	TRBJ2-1	TGTGCCAGCAGCTTGGGGACGGGGCATACCTACAATGAGCAGTTCTTC	CASSLGTGHTYNEQFF
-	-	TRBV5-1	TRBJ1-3	TGCGCCAGCAGCTTGCAAGGAGACTCTGGAAACACCATATATTTT	CASSLQGDSGNTIYF
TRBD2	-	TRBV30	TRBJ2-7	TGTGCCTGGAGTGACCCAGCGGGGGTCTACGAGCAGTACTTC	CAWSDPAGVYEQYF
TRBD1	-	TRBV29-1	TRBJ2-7	TGCAGCGTGAAAGCCGGGACAGGGGGCAGCGAGCAGTACTTC	CSVKAGTGGSEQYF
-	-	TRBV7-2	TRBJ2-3	TGTGCCAGCAGCTTAGAAAACACAGATACGCAGTATTTT	CASSLENTDTQYF
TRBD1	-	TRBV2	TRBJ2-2	TGTGCCAGCAGTGATGGGGACAGGAGATCGGCCACCGGGGAGCTGTTTTTT	CASSDGDRRSATGELFF
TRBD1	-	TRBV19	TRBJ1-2	TGTGCCAGTAGTTCCAGGGGGCGCGGTGGCTACACCTTC	CASSSRGRGGYTF